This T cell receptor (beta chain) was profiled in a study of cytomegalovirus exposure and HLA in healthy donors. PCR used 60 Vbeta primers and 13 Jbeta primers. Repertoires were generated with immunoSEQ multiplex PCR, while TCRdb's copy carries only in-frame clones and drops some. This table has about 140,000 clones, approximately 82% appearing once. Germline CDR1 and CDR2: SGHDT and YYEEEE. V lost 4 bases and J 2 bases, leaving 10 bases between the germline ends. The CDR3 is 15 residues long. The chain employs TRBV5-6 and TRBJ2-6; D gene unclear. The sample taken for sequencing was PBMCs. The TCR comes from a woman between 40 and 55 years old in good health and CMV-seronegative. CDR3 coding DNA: TGTGCCAGCAGCCCCGGGTATGCTGGGGCCAACGTCCTGACTTTC. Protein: CASSPGYAGANVLTF.